The TCR beta chain described here comes from a study of neoadjuvant anti-PD-1 for oral cavity cancer. The study, taken as a whole, reports: PBMC Gini-index clonality exceeded responders' in non-responders post-nivolumab. With a few patients per group, TCR findings need larger cohorts.

Here immunoSEQ multiplex PCR was the method, and the copy in TCRdb shows in-frame clones only, minus some. The data hold 15,000 or so clones, with 65% observed a single time. A remark on this clone: What it binds is unknown.

V was shortened by 0 bases and J by 5 bases, with 7 bases between the two germline ends. The CDR3 is 13 amino acids. Germline CDR1 MNHEY, CDR2 SVGAGI. Patients were newly diagnosed with stage II-IVA oral cavity squamous cell carcinoma without prior systemic or radiation treatment. The clonotype was recovered from a person between 35 and 79 years old with oral cavity squamous cell carcinoma. The chain recombines TRBV6-5 with TRBJ1-1, with D possibly being TRBD1 (5 bases). The material sequenced was PBMCs, taken before nivolumab (anti-PD-1) treatment. The CDR3 DNA follows: TGTGCCAGCAGTTACTCGACAGAGACTGAAGCTTTCTTT. Translation gives CASSYSTETEAFF.